Presented here are 17 T cell receptor beta chains from one specimen sequenced in a study of vaccination and CD4 T cells after COVID-19. Their specific antigens are unknown. An Oncomine TCR Beta short-read assay was used to sequence the DNA from cultured CD4+ T cells. Each CDR3 protein gets one entry after TCRdb re-called the PCR reads with MiXCR. This sample has 11,000 or so distinct CDR3 sequences, with around 60% found just once. The sample's treatment: roughly nine-day PBMC culture with coronavirus spike peptide pools or control peptides (ViraFEST assay). The specimen was CD4+ T cells from blood, cultured in vitro. Every receptor here comes from a human donor who had recovered from COVID-19.

This clonotype came up a few times. The chain employs TRBV20-1 and TRBJ2-6; TRBD1 matches at 7 bases. V gave up 3 bases and J gave up 0 bases; unmatched junction bases: 14. The CDR3 contains 19 residues. Germline lookup yields CDR1 DFQATT and CDR2 SNEGSKA (reference sequence). Written as DNA, the CDR3 is TGCAGTGCTAGGAGGTGGATGGGCAGGGGGTTCTCTGGGGCCAACGTCCTGACTTTC. It encodes CSARRWMGRGFSGANVLTF.

This chain links TRBV30 with TRBJ1-2; TRBD1 matches 8 bases. Germline V lookup: CDR1 GTSNPN, CDR2 SVGIG (reference sequence). The CDR3 runs 13 residues. The chain's CDR3 is CAMVPGQANGYTF. CDR3 nucleotides: TGTGCTATGGTCCCGGGACAGGCTAATGGCTACACCTTC. The full variable domain, its missing parts supplied by reference TRBV30 and TRBJ1-2, is SQTIHQWPATLVQPVGSPLSLECTVEGTSNPNLYWYRQAAGRGLQLLFYSVGIGQISSEVPQNLSASRPQDRQFILSSKKLLLSDSGFYLCAMVPGQANGYTFGSGTRLTVV.

In this sample, this clonotype is large. The rearrangement links TRBV7-2 to TRBJ2-3; D not certain. Trimming stripped 5 bases from V and 2 bases from J, with 8 bases between. Germline V lookup: CDR1 SGHTA, CDR2 FQGNSA. CDR3 size: 13 residues. The DNA for the CDR3 is TGTGCCAGCAGCGATAGTGTCACAGATACGCAGTATTTT. Translation: CASSDSVTDTQYF. The entire variable domain, with the rest obtained from reference TRBV7-2 and TRBJ2-3, is as follows: GAGVSQSPSNKVTEKGKDVELRCDPISGHTALYWYRQSLGQGLEFLIYFQGNSAPDKSGLPSDRFSAERTGGSVSTLTIQRTQQEDSAVYLCASSDSVTDTQYFGPGTRLTVL.

Written as DNA, the CDR3 is TGTGCCAGCAGCTTTAATAGGGTCCGGGAGCTGTTTTTT. Amino acids: CASSFNRVRELFF. J is TRBJ2-2 and V is TRBV5-4, with D unclear. The CDR3 sequence is 13 residues long. Germline loops: CDR1 SGHNT, CDR2 YYREEE (reference sequence). Trimming pared 2 bases from V and 9 bases from J, leaving 11 bases between.

This clonotype was counted between two and nine times. The chain uses TRBV20-1 and TRBJ2-2, with TRBD2 identical over 11 bases. The trim removed 6 bases at V and 6 bases at J, leaving 15 bases unmatched. The CDR3 runs 17 residues. Germline CDR1 reads DFQATT; CDR2 reads SNEGSKA (reference sequence). The CDR3 DNA reads TGCAGTGCCTCTTCGGGACTAGCGGCCTCCGGGGCCGGGGAGCTGTTTTTT. It codes for CSASSGLAASGAGELFF.

In its sample, this clonotype was seen a few times. The chain joins TRBV20-1 to TRBJ2-1; 11 bases are shared with TRBD2. The CDR3 totals 14 residues. After removal of 6 bases from V and 6 bases from J, the junction contained 7 bases not matched to a gene. CDR1 and CDR2 from the germline V gene are DFQATT and SNEGSKA (reference sequence). Written as DNA, the CDR3 is TGCAGTGCGCCGAATCTAGCGGGGGGCAATGAGCAGTTCTTC. Protein: CSAPNLAGGNEQFF.

Only a few counts were recorded for this clonotype. The rearrangement joins TRBV24-1 to TRBJ2-5; TRBD1 matches 8 bases. Germline V lookup: CDR1 KGHDR, CDR2 SFDVKD. Unmatched junction bases numbered 10, after V lost 3 bases and J lost 5 bases. The CDR3 spans 16 residues. CDR3 residues: CATSDNAGGLRETQYF. Written as DNA, the CDR3 is TGTGCCACCAGTGATAACGCAGGGGGCTTACGGGAGACCCAGTACTTC.

V usage is TRBV28 and J usage is TRBJ1-4; 11 bases line up with TRBD1. V shed 1 base, J shed 7 bases, and the junction held 2 bases outside the gene matches. The CDR3 has 15 residues. Germline V CDR1 and CDR2: MDHEN, SYDVKM. The CDR3 DNA is TGTGCCAGCAGTTTATCGGGACAGGGGGTTGAAAAACTGTTTTTT. Translation gives CASSLSGQGVEKLFF.

The sample holds a few counts of this clonotype. This chain joins TRBV20-1 and TRBJ2-3, with 8 bases matching TRBD2. Germline V gene lookup returns CDR1 DFQATT and CDR2 SNEGSKA (reference sequence). The CDR3 length is 16 residues. Trimming at V came to 3 bases and at J to 2 bases, leaving 10 bases not matched to a gene. CDR3: CSASKASGGTTDTQYF. The CDR3 DNA reads as TGCAGTGCTAGTAAGGCCAGCGGGGGCACCACAGATACGCAGTATTTT.

Only a few counts were recorded for this clonotype. The chain carries TRBV29-1 and TRBJ1-2; D is unresolved. This CDR3 has 11 residues. The V gene's germline CDR1 is SQVTM and CDR2 ANQGSEA. The V end lost 8 bases, the J end lost 3 bases, and 10 bases lay between the germline ends. This CDR3 is CSTTVDYGYTF. As DNA, the CDR3 is TGCAGCACCACAGTTGACTATGGCTACACCTTC.

The chain is built from TRBV20-1 and TRBJ1-5; D perhaps matches TRBD1 (6 bases). Germline loops: CDR1 DFQATT, CDR2 SNEGSKA (reference sequence). The germline V and J ends were trimmed by 3 bases and 3 bases, with 12 bases remaining between them. The CDR3 length is 14 residues. CDR3 bases: TGCAGTGCTAGGCGTTTGGGGGCCAATCAGCCCCAGCATTTT. This encodes CSARRLGANQPQHF.

V and J are TRBV6-2 or TRBV6-3 and TRBJ1-3, with D possibly TRBD1 on 6 matching bases. This CDR3 has 14 residues. Germline values: CDR1 MNHEY, CDR2 SVGEGT. V was cut by 6 bases and J by 3 bases, with 12 bases left in between. CDR3 loop: CASSLQGLGNTIYF. The CDR3, as DNA: TGTGCCAGCAGCTTACAGGGCCTTGGAAACACCATATATTTT.

The V gene is TRBV20-1, the J gene TRBJ1-2; D remains unclear. From germline, CDR1 is DFQATT and CDR2 SNEGSKA (reference sequence). V dropped 3 bases and J dropped 5 bases, with 10 bases sitting between them. The CDR3 has 12 residues. This CDR3 is CSARIGDYGYTF. CDR3 nucleotides: TGCAGTGCTAGGATCGGCGATTATGGCTACACCTTC.

The chain combines TRBV7-3 with TRBJ2-7; TRBD1 matches 7 bases. Germline CDR1 SGHTA, CDR2 FQGTGA. Trimming cost V 5 bases and J 6 bases; bases outside gene matches: 7. The CDR3 spans 13 residues. This CDR3 reads CASSVDRVSEQYF. CDR3 in DNA: TGTGCCAGCAGCGTAGACAGGGTTAGCGAGCAGTACTTC.

This rearrangement joins TRBV10-1 to TRBJ2-7; D not certain. Germline V gene sequence: CDR1 WNHNN, CDR2 SYGVQD (reference sequence). V was cut by 4 bases and J by 0 bases, with 10 bases left in between. This CDR3 has 14 amino acids. CDR3 DNA: TGCGCCAGCAGTGGTACGGAAAGCTCCTACGAGCAGTACTTC. Its protein product is CASSGTESSYEQYF.

The J gene is TRBJ1-5, the V gene TRBV7-6; D is uncertain. Trimming removed 5 bases at V and 4 bases at J, with 9 bases between. The V gene's germline CDR1 is SGHVS and CDR2 FNYEAQ. The CDR3 is 13 residues long. The chain's CDR3 is CASSGYLNQPQHF. The CDR3 nucleotides are TGTGCCAGCAGCGGGTATCTAAATCAGCCCCAGCATTTT.

This rearrangement joins TRBV28 to TRBJ2-7; possibly TRBD1 for D (6 bases). The germline V gene has CDR1 MDHEN and CDR2 SYDVKM. The CDR3 is 15 residues long. V lost 3 bases and J 2 bases, leaving 14 bases between the germline ends. The CDR3 reads CASSFRDRTPYEQYF. The CDR3 nucleotides are TGTGCCAGCAGTTTCAGAGACAGGACCCCCTACGAGCAGTACTTC. Looking up the rest from reference TRBV28 and TRBJ2-7 gives the full variable domain: DVKVTQSSRYLVKRTGEKVFLECVQDMDHENMFWYRQDPGLGLRLIYFSYDVKMKEKGDIPEGYSVSREKKERFSLILESASTNQTSMYLCASSFRDRTPYEQYFGPGTRLTVT.